This T cell receptor beta chain appears in the sequencing data of a study of cytomegalovirus exposure and HLA in healthy donors. Primers: 60 Vbeta forward and 13 Jbeta reverse. The protocol was immunoSEQ multiplex PCR, while the TCRdb copy is restricted to in-frame clones and leaves out a portion. The repertoire holds 200,000 to 250,000 clones, with roughly 80% as singletons. CDR3 length: 16 amino acids. The V gene lost 0 bases and the J gene lost 8 bases, with 16 bases spanning the gap. Germline V gives CDR1 MNHEY, CDR2 SMNVEV (reference sequence). This clone has just one count. The sequenced sample was PBMCs. The V gene is TRBV27, the J gene TRBJ1-4; no clear D. The clonotype comes from a man under 40 in good health and CMV-seronegative. The CDR3 spells CASSLSPNPGFEKLFF. In nucleotides, the CDR3 is TGTGCCAGCAGTTTATCCCCAAACCCCGGGTTCGAAAAACTGTTTTTT.